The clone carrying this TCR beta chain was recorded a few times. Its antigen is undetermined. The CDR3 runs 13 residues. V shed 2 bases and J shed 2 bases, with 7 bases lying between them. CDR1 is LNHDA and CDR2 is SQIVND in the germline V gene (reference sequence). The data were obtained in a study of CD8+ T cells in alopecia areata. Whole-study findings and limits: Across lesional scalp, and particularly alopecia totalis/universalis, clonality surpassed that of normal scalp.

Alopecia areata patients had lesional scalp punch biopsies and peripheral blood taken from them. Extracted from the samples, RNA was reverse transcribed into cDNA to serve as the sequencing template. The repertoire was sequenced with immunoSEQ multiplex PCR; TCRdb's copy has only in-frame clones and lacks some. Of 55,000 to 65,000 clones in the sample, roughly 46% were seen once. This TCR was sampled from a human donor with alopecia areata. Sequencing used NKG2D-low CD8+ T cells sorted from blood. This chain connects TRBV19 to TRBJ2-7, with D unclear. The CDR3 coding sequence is TGTGCCAGTAGTATACCAGGAGCCTACGAGCAGTACTTC. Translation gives CASSIPGAYEQYF.